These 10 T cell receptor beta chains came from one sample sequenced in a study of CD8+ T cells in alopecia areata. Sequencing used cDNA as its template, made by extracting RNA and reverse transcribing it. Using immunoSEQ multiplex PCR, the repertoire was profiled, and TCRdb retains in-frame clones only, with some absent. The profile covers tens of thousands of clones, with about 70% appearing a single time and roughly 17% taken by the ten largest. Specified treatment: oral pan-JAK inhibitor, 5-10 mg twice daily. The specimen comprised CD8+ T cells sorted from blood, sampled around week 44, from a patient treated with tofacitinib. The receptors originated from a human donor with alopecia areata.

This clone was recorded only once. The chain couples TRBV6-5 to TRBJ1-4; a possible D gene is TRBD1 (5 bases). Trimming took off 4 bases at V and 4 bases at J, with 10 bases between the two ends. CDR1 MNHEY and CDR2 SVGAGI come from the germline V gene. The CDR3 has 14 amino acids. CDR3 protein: CASSLGPNNEKLFF. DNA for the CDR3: TGTGCCAGCAGTTTGGGACCGAATAATGAAAAACTGTTTTTT.

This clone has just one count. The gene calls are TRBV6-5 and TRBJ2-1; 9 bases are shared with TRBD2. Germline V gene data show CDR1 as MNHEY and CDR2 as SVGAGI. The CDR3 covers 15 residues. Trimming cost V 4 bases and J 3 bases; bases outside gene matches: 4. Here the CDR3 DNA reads TGTGCCAGCAGTTTAGGTAGCGGGGGCTACAATGAGCAGTTCTTC. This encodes CASSLGSGGYNEQFF.

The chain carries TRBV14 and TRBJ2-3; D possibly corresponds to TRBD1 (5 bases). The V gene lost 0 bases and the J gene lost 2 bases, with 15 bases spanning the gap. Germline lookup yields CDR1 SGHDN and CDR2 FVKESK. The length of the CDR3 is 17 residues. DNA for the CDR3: TGTGCCAGCAGCCAAGATAGGGGCGCGGAAGACACAGATACGCAGTATTTT. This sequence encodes CASSQDRGAEDTDTQYF.

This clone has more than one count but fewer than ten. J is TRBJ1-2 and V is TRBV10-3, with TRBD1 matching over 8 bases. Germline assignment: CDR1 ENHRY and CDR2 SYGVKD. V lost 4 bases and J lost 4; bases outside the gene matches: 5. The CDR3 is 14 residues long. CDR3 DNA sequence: TGTGCCATCAGTGCGACAGGGGAGAGCTATGGCTACACCTTC. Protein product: CAISATGESYGYTF.

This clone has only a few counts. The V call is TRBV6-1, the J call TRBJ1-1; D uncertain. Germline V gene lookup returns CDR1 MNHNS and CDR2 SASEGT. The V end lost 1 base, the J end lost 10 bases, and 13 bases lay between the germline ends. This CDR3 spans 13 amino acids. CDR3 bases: TGTGCCAGCAGTGAAGTCGGGAGGGATACAGCTTTCTTT. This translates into CASSEVGRDTAFF.

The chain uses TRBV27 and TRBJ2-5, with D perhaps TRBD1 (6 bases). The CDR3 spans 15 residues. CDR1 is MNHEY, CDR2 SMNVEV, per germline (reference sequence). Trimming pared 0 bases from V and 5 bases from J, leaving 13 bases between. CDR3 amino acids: CASSLSPGAGETQYF. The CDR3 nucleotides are TGTGCCAGCAGTTTATCGCCAGGGGCTGGCGAGACCCAGTACTTC.

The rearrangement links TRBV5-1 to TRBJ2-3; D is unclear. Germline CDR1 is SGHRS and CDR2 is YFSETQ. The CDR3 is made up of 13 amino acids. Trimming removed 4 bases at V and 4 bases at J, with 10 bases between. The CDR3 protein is CASSLESPDTQYF. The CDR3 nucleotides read TGCGCCAGCAGCCTGGAGAGCCCAGATACGCAGTATTTT.

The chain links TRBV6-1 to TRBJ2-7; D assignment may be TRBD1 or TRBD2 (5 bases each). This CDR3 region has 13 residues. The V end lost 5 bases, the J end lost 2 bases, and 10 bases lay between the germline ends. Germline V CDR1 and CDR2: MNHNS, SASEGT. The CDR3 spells CASSWGSTYEQYF. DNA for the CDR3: TGTGCCAGCAGTTGGGGGTCTACCTACGAGCAGTACTTC.

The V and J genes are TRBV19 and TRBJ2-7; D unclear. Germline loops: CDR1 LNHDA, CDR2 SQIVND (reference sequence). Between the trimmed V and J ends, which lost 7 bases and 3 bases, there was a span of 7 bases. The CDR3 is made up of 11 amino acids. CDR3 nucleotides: TGTGCCAGTAAGGACGGCTACGAGCAGTACTTC. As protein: CASKDGYEQYF.

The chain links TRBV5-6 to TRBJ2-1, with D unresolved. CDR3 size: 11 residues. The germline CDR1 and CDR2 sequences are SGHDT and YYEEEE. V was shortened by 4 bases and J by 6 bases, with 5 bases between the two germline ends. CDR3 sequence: CASSTINEQFF. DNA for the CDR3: TGTGCCAGCAGCACTATCAATGAGCAGTTCTTC.